This TCR beta chain was recorded in a study of T-cell reconstitution after alpha-beta-depleted transplantation in children. This CDR3 contains 11 residues. V was clipped by 3 bases and J by 7 bases, with 7 bases between them. Germline V gene data show CDR1 as SGHRS and CDR2 as YFSETQ. This clonotype has at least ten counts. The library targeted TCRbeta and was prepared with unique molecular identifiers. TCRdb called the PCR reads again in MiXCR, with one record for every CDR3 protein. The sample lists roughly 180,000 distinct CDR3 sequences, approximately 14% occurring once. The V call is TRBV5-1, the J call TRBJ2-5; unclear D gene. Here the sequenced sample was PBMCs from the stem cell graft donor, taken from the stem cell graft. The TCR comes from a human donor who donated a stem cell graft to a child with acute lymphoblastic leukemia. CDR3 protein: CASSYGGTQYF. CDR3 bases: TGCGCCAGCAGCTATGGTGGGACCCAGTACTTC.